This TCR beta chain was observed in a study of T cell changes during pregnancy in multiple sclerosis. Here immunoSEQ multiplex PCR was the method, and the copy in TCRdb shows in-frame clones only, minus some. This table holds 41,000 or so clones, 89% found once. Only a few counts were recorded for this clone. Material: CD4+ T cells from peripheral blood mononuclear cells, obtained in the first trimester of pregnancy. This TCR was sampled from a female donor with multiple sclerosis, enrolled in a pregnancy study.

Here the CDR3 DNA reads TGTGCCAGCAGCGGTACGGTGAGCTACGAGCAGTACTTC. Its protein product is CASSGTVSYEQYF. The chain joins TRBV11-1 to TRBJ2-7; D not certain. The CDR3 contains 13 residues. Trimming removed 5 bases from V and 3 bases from J, with 11 bases in between. The germline gives CDR1 SGHAT, CDR2 FQDESV (reference sequence). Variable domain in full (rest from reference TRBV11-1 and TRBJ2-7): EAEVAQSPRYKITEKSQAVAFWCDPISGHATLYWYRQILGQGPELLVQFQDESVVDDSQLPKDRFSAERLKGVDSTLKIQPAELGDSAMYLCASSGTVSYEQYFGPGTRLTVT.